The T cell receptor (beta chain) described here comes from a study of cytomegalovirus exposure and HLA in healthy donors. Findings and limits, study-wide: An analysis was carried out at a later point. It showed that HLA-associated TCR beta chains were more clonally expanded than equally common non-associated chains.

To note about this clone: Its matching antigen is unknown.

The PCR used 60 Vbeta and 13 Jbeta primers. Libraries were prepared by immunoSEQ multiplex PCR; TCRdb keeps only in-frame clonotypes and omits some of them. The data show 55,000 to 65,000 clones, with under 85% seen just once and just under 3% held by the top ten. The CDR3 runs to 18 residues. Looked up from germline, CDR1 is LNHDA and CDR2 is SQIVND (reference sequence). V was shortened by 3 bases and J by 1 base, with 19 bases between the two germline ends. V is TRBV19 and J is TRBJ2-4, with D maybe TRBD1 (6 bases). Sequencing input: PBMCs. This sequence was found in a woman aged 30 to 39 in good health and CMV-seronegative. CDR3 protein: CASSIVFGGTGAKNIQYF. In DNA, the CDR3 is TGTGCCAGTAGTATCGTGTTTGGGGGCACAGGGGCCAAAAACATTCAGTACTTC.